This TCR beta chain appears in the sequencing data of a study of T-cell memory formation after mild COVID-19. TCRdb used MiXCR to reprocess the 5' RACE reads, holding one entry per CDR3 protein. The data show 300,000 to 350,000 distinct CDR3 sequences, approximately 19% seen once. This CDR3 region has 12 residues. Germline CDR1 SGHTA, CDR2 FQGNSA. V gave up 6 bases and J gave up 6 bases; unmatched junction bases: 2. This clonotype was seen once. The sample was PBMCs or a T cell subset sorted from them (not recorded which). This sequence was found in a man younger than 35 who had mild COVID-19 (a few samples of this study predate the infection). Cell type and time point are not known. The chain has TRBV7-2 and TRBJ2-3, with 8 nucleotides matching TRBD1. The CDR3 nucleotides are TGTGCCAGCAGAAACAGGGGGGATACGCAGTATTTT. Residues: CASRNRGDTQYF.